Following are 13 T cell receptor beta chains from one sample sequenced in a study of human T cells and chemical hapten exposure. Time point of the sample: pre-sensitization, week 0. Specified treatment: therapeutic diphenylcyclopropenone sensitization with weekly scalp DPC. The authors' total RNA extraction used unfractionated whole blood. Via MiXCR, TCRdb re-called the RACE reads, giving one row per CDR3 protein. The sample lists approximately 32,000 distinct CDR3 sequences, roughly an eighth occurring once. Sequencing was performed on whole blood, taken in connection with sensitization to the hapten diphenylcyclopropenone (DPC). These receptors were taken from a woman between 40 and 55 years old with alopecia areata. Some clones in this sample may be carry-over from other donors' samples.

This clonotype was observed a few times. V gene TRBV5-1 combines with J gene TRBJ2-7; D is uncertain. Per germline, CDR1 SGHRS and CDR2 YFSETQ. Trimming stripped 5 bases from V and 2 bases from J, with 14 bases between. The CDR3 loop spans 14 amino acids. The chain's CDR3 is CASRFRTATYEQYF. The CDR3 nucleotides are TGCGCCAGCAGATTTCGGACGGCCACCTACGAGCAGTACTTC.

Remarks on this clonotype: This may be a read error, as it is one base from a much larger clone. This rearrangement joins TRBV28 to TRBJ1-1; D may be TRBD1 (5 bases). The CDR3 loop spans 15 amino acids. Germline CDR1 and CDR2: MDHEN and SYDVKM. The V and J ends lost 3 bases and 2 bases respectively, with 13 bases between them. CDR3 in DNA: TGTGCCAGCAGTTTCACAGGTCCGAGCAACACTGAAGCTTTCTTT. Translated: CASSFTGPSNTEAFF.

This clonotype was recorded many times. The CDR3 DNA reads as TGTGCCAGCAGCCAAGCGGACAGGGGGAGCGAGCAGTACTTC. Translating gives CASSQADRGSEQYF. The chain combines TRBV3-1 with TRBJ2-7; 10 bases map to TRBD1. The CDR3 contains 14 residues. V shed 1 base, J shed 6 bases, and the junction held 3 bases outside the gene matches. Germline V gene sequence: CDR1 LGHDT, CDR2 YNNKEL (reference sequence).

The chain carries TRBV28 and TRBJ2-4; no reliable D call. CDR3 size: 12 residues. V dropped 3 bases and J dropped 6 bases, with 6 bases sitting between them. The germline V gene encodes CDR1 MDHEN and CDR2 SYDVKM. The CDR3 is CASSLDLNIQYF. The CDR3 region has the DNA TGTGCCAGCAGTTTGGACCTAAACATTCAGTACTTC.

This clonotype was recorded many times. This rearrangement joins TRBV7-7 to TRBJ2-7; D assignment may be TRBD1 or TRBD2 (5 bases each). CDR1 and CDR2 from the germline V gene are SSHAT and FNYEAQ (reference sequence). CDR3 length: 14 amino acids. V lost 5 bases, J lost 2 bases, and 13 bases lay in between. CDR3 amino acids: CASSPVGPPYEQYF. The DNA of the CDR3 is TGTGCCAGCAGCCCGGTGGGACCCCCCTACGAGCAGTACTTC.

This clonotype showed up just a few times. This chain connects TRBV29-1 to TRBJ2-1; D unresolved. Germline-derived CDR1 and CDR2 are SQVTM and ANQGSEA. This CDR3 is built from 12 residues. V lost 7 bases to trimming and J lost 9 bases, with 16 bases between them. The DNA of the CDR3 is TGCAGCGGAGCGTACATCGGTAGTGAGCAGTTCTTC. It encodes CSGAYIGSEQFF.

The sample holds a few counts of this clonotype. As DNA, the CDR3 is TGTGCCAGCAACCCCCTGGGGGGCAATCAGCCCCAGCATTTT. Its translation is CASNPLGGNQPQHF. V and J are TRBV6-1 and TRBJ1-5; weak D call: TRBD1 (5 bases). The V gene lost 7 bases and the J gene lost 2 bases, with 12 bases spanning the gap. The CDR3 runs 14 residues. The germline V gene encodes CDR1 MNHNS and CDR2 SASEGT.

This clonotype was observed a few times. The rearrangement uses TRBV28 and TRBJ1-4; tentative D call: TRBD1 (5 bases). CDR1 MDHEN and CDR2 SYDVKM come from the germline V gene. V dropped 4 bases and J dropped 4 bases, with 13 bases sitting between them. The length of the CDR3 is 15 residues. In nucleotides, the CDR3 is TGTGCCAGCAGTTCGCTGGGGGGGAATAATGAAAAACTGTTTTTT. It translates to CASSSLGGNNEKLFF.

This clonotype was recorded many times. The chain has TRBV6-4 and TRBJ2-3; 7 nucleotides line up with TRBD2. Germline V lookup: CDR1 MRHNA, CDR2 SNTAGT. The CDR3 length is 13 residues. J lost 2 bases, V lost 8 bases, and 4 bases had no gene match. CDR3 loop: CASGAGHTDTQYF. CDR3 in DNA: TGTGCCAGCGGAGCGGGGCACACAGATACGCAGTATTTT.

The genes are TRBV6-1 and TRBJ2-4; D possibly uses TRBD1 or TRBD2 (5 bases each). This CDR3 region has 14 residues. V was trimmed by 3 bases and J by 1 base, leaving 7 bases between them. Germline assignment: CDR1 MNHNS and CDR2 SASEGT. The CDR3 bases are TGTGCCAGCAGTGATTGGGACGCCAAAAACATTCAGTACTTC. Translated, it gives CASSDWDAKNIQYF.

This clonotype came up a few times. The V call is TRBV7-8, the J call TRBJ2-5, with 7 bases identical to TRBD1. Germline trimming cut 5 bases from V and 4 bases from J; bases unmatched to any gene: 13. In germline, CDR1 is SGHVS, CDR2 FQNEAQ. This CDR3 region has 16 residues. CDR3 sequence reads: CASSQRQSQGRETQYF. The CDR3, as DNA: TGTGCCAGCAGCCAGCGTCAATCACAGGGGCGAGAGACCCAGTACTTC.

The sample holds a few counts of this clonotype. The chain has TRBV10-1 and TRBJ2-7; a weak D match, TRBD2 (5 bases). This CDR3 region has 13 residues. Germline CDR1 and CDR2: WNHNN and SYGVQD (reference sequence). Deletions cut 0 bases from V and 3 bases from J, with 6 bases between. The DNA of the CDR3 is TGCGCCAGCAGTGAGTCGGGGAGCTACGAGCAGTACTTC. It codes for CASSESGSYEQYF.

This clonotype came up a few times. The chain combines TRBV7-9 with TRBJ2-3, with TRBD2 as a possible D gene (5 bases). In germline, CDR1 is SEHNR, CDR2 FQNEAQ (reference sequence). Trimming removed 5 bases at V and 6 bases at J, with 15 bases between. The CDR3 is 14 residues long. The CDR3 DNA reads TGTGCCAGCAGCCAAAAACTAGTAGCCGATACGCAGTATTTT. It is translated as CASSQKLVADTQYF.